The 7 T cell receptor beta chains below were found in one sample sequenced in a study of cytotoxic CD8 clonotypes in ibrutinib-treated CLL. Some clones are missing from TCRdb's copy, which holds only in-frame ones; the method was immunoSEQ multiplex PCR. The sample yields around 300,000 clones, roughly 85% seen once. This material consisted of PBMCs, taken before ibrutinib treatment. All receptors derive from a human donor with chronic lymphocytic leukemia.

This chain uses TRBV27 with TRBJ1-1, with unresolved D. The length of the CDR3 is 13 residues. The V gene's germline CDR1 is MNHEY and CDR2 SMNVEV (reference sequence). V was trimmed by 5 bases and J by 8 bases, leaving 15 bases between them. The CDR3 spells CASSLGLGNEAFF. The DNA for the CDR3 is TGTGCCAGCAGTCTAGGTCTCGGGAACGAAGCTTTCTTT.

This clone has only one observation. The V and J genes are TRBV2 and TRBJ2-2, with TRBD2 identical over 8 bases. Germline V lookup: CDR1 SNHLY, CDR2 FYNNEI. The CDR3 has 14 residues. V dropped 6 bases and J dropped 4; count of bases not matched to a gene: 4. CDR3 loop: CASSWLAGTGELFF. CDR3 nucleotides: TGTGCCAGCAGCTGGCTAGCGGGCACCGGGGAGCTGTTTTTT.

This chain connects TRBV2 to TRBJ2-1; D possibly corresponds to TRBD1 (6 bases). The CDR3 is 12 residues long. Per germline, CDR1 SNHLY and CDR2 FYNNEI. V gave up 6 bases and J gave up 8 bases, with 11 bases separating them. The CDR3 region has the DNA TGTGCCAGCAGACCACAGGGCGATGAGCAGTTCTTC. Residues: CASRPQGDEQFF.

The chain joins TRBV6-5 to TRBJ2-3, with D unresolved. Germline CDR1 reads MNHEY; CDR2 reads SVGAGI. Trimming stripped 3 bases from V and 0 bases from J, with 10 bases between. The CDR3 sequence is 15 residues long. CDR3 region: CASSYMGVSTDTQYF. The CDR3 DNA is TGTGCCAGCAGTTATATGGGCGTGAGCACAGATACGCAGTATTTT.

The CDR3 protein is CASSLARNSYEQYF. CDR3 nucleotide sequence: TGTGCCAGCAGCTTAGCACGCAACTCCTACGAGCAGTACTTC. The rearrangement links TRBV7-2 to TRBJ2-7; no clear D gene. The CDR3 extends over 14 amino acids. Germline-derived CDR1 and CDR2 are SGHTA and FQGNSA. The V end was cut by 0 bases, the J end by 0 bases, with 6 bases between.

This clone has just one count. This sequence joins TRBV7-2 and TRBJ2-2, with TRBD2 identical over 10 bases. Per the germline V gene, CDR1 is SGHTA and CDR2 is FQGNSA. With 6 bases clipped from V and 7 bases from J, the junction kept 2 bases outside the gene matches. This CDR3 comprises 13 residues. CDR3 in DNA: TGTGCCAGCAGATCTAGCGGGGGCGGGGAGCTGTTTTTT. Translation gives CASRSSGGGELFF.

The rearrangement links TRBV12-5 to TRBJ1-5; 9 nucleotides align to TRBD1. The V gene's germline CDR1 is LGHNT and CDR2 FRNRAP. Unmatched junction bases numbered 15, after V lost 6 bases and J lost 6 bases. The CDR3 length is 17 residues. The CDR3 sequence is CASGQDRGAPQGQPQHF. In DNA form, the CDR3 reads TGTGCTAGTGGCCAGGACAGGGGAGCCCCCCAGGGTCAGCCCCAGCATTTT.